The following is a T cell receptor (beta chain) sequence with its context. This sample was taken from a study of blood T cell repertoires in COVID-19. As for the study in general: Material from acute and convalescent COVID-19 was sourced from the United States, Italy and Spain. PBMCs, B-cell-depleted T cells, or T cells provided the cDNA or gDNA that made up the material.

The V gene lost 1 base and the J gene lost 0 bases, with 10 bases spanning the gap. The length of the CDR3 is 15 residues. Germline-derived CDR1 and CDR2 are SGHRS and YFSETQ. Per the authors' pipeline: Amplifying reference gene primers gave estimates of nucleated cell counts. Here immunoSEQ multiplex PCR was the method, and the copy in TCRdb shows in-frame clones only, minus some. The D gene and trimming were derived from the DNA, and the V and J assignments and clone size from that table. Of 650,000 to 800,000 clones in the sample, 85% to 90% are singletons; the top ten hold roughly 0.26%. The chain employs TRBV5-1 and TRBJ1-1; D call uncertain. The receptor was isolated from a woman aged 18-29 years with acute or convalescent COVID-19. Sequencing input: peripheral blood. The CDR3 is CASSLSMGLNTEAFF. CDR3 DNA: TGCGCCAGCAGCTTGTCAATGGGCCTGAACACTGAAGCTTTCTTT.